The rows below give T cell receptor beta chains drawn from one sample of a study of blood T cell repertoires in COVID-19. Libraries were prepared by immunoSEQ multiplex PCR; TCRdb keeps only in-frame clonotypes and omits some of them. In the table there are under 250,000 clones, over 80% of which are singletons. Input material: peripheral blood. These receptors all stem from a woman aged 70 to 79 with active or convalescent COVID-19. CDR3s include the opening cysteine and the closing phenylalanine or tryptophan. The D gene is left open where the match is weak. Size values are once, few and many counts, or a class for expanded clones, and some rows have none.

clone_size j_call v_call d_call cdr3_aa cdr3_nt
- TRBJ2-1 TRBV11-2 TRBD2 CASSITSGGALTNEQFF TGTGCCAGCAGCATAACTAGCGGGGGGGCCTTGACCAATGAGCAGTTCTTC
few TRBJ1-1 TRBV25-1 TRBD1 CASSDYRGGTEAFF TGTGCCAGCAGTGACTACAGGGGTGGCACTGAAGCTTTCTTT
- TRBJ1-2 TRBV18 - CASSPMIGEVEGYTF TGTGCCAGCTCACCTATGATCGGGGAGGTAGAGGGCTACACCTTC
- TRBJ2-7 TRBV4-1 TRBD2 CASSSAGGRYYEQYF TGCGCCAGCAGCTCCGCTGGCGGGAGGTACTACGAGCAGTACTTC
- TRBJ2-3 TRBV9 - CASSVARGDTDTQYF TGTGCCAGCAGCGTAGCTCGGGGAGATACAGATACGCAGTATTTT
- TRBJ2-2 TRBV18 - CASSFSGANTGELFF TGTGCCAGCTCTTTTAGCGGAGCGAACACCGGGGAGCTGTTTTTT
- TRBJ2-2 TRBV5-4 TRBD2 CASSLGAGVVIGELFF TGTGCCAGCAGCTTGGGAGCGGGAGTGGTAATCGGGGAGCTGTTTTTT
- TRBJ2-1 TRBV20-1 TRBD2 CSASMGTAGGFYNEQFF TGCAGTGCTAGTATGGGTACTGCGGGAGGATTCTACAATGAGCAGTTCTTC
- TRBJ2-7 TRBV3-1/TRBV3-2 TRBD2 CASSQSAGGHEQYF TGTGCCAGCAGCCAAAGCGCGGGAGGTCACGAGCAGTACTTC
- TRBJ2-5 TRBV2 TRBD1 CASRIQGGQETQYF TGTGCCAGCAGGATACAGGGGGGACAAGAGACCCAGTACTTC
once TRBJ1-1 TRBV5-4 - CASSTDGTEAFF TGTGCCAGCAGCACAGATGGTACTGAAGCTTTCTTT
- TRBJ2-3 TRBV5-1 TRBD2 CASSSSAGISTDTQYF TGCGCCAGCAGCTCGTCAGCGGGGATAAGCACAGATACGCAGTATTTT
- TRBJ1-1 TRBV5-1 - CASSSGGEMNTEAFF TGCGCCAGCAGCTCGGGGGGAGAAATGAACACTGAAGCTTTCTTT
- TRBJ2-1 TRBV7-8 TRBD2 CASSFSSSGRADGYNEQFF TGTGCCAGCAGCTTTTCTTCTAGCGGGAGGGCCGACGGCTACAATGAGCAGTTCTTC
- TRBJ1-2 TRBV28 TRBD1 CASSELSTQGSYGYTF TGTGCCAGCAGCGAACTCTCTACACAGGGGAGTTATGGCTACACCTTC
- TRBJ2-3 TRBV18 TRBD2 CASSPQPGLAFLDTQYF TGTGCCAGCTCACCTCAGCCGGGACTAGCTTTCTTAGATACGCAGTATTTT
- TRBJ2-7 TRBV29-1 - CSVRSSLSYEQYF TGCAGCGTTCGATCTAGCCTAAGCTACGAGCAGTACTTC
- TRBJ2-7 TRBV6-5 TRBD1 CASKKTGEVYEQYF TGTGCCAGCAAAAAGACAGGGGAAGTCTACGAGCAGTACTTC
- TRBJ1-1 TRBV6-2/TRBV6-3 TRBD1 CASRYTIGQGYTEAFF TGTGCCAGCAGGTACACCATCGGACAGGGGTACACTGAAGCTTTCTTT
- TRBJ1-2 TRBV18 - CASSPDVRGGISEGYTF TGTGCCAGCTCACCTGATGTTAGGGGTGGCATATCAGAAGGCTACACCTTC
- TRBJ1-1 TRBV10-3 - CAISDSPGNTEAFF TGTGCCATCAGTGACAGCCCAGGGAACACTGAAGCTTTCTTT
- TRBJ2-3 TRBV7-9 - CASSLRLVEDTQYF TGTGCCAGCAGCTTGAGACTAGTGGAAGATACGCAGTATTTT
once TRBJ1-4 TRBV18 - CASSPLGGGTNEKLFF TGTGCCAGCTCACCCCTTGGGGGAGGAACTAATGAAAAACTGTTTTTT
once TRBJ2-7 TRBV29-1 - CSVEDQAVSYEQYF TGCAGCGTTGAAGATCAGGCCGTTTCCTACGAGCAGTACTTC
- TRBJ2-7 TRBV6-5 TRBD2 CASSLTSGRYEQYF TGTGCCAGCAGTTTGACTAGCGGGAGGTACGAGCAGTACTTC
- TRBJ2-5 TRBV7-2 - CASSLEPTEETQYF TGTGCCAGCAGCTTAGAACCAACTGAAGAGACCCAGTACTTC
- TRBJ2-7 TRBV6-5 TRBD1 CASSSGTADSYEQYF TGTGCCAGCAGTTCCGGGACAGCCGATTCCTACGAGCAGTACTTC
- TRBJ1-2 TRBV9 - CASSVDRVSANYGYTF TGTGCCAGCAGCGTAGATCGGGTCAGCGCTAACTATGGCTACACCTTC
few TRBJ1-5 TRBV12-2 - CASRLAPRETNQPQHF TGTGCAAGTCGCTTAGCGCCTCGAGAAACCAATCAGCCCCAGCATTTT
- TRBJ1-1 TRBV6-1 - CASSEGDLGAFF TGTGCCAGCAGTGAAGGTGACCTCGGGGCTTTCTTT
- TRBJ2-7 TRBV5-1 - CASSSGQGQGEQYF TGCGCCAGCAGCTCTGGACAAGGCCAGGGGGAGCAGTACTTC
- TRBJ2-5 TRBV5-4 TRBD1 CASSLWDRGETQYF TGTGCCAGCAGCCTATGGGACAGGGGTGAGACCCAGTACTTC
- TRBJ2-3 TRBV11-2 TRBD1 CASSPTGTGGSLF TGTGCCAGCAGCCCGACCGGGACAGGAGGATCATTATTT
- TRBJ2-5 TRBV6-1 - CASSETRTGWFETQYF TGTGCCAGCAGTGAAACTCGAACAGGCTGGTTTGAGACCCAGTACTTC
- TRBJ2-1 TRBV18 - CASSPRPGSNYNEQFF TGTGCCAGCTCACCACGTCCAGGAAGCAATTACAATGAGCAGTTCTTC
- TRBJ1-4 TRBV2 - CATAPTNVGLGEKLFF TGTGCCACTGCGCCCACCAATGTTGGCCTCGGGGAAAAACTGTTTTTT
once TRBJ1-1 TRBV7-9 TRBD1 CASSPGQGESVGEAFF TGTGCCAGCAGCCCGGGACAGGGGGAGTCAGTAGGTGAAGCTTTCTTT
- TRBJ2-5 TRBV5-4 - CASSWRRNPQETQYF TGTGCCAGCAGCTGGAGACGGAACCCCCAAGAGACCCAGTACTTC
few TRBJ1-5 TRBV2 TRBD1 CASSRDRGQPQHF TGTGCCAGCAGCAGGGACAGGGGCCAGCCCCAGCATTTT
- TRBJ2-1 TRBV29-1 - CSVDDNEQFF TGCAGCGTTGACGACAATGAGCAGTTCTTC
- TRBJ1-1 TRBV7-9 - CASSEQGGDTEAFF TGTGCCAGCAGCGAACAGGGAGGGGACACTGAAGCTTTCTTT
- TRBJ2-1 TRBV27 TRBD2 CASSGAGGWYNEQFF TGTGCCAGCAGTGGAGCGGGAGGTTGGTACAATGAGCAGTTCTTC
- TRBJ1-5 TRBV28 - CASNGAGQPQHF TGTGCCAGCAACGGCGCGGGTCAGCCCCAGCATTTT
- TRBJ2-5 TRBV5-4 TRBD2 CASTLSAGSQETQYF TGTGCCAGCACCCTGTCAGCGGGGAGTCAAGAGACCCAGTACTTC
- TRBJ2-1 TRBV4-3 - CASSPTGNEQFF TGCGCCAGCAGCCCGACGGGAAATGAGCAGTTCTTC
once TRBJ1-1 TRBV18 TRBD1 CASSPRPGTGGSTEAFF TGTGCCAGCTCACCTCGTCCCGGGACAGGGGGCAGCACTGAAGCTTTCTTT
- TRBJ2-1 TRBV6-5 - CASSSGQPEQFF TGTGCCAGCAGCTCCGGACAGCCTGAGCAGTTCTTC
- TRBJ2-1 TRBV14 - CASSQGSLRATYNEQFF TGTGCCAGCAGCCAAGGGTCATTGAGAGCCACCTACAATGAGCAGTTCTTC
- TRBJ1-4 TRBV15 - CATSSARGEWDEKLFF TGTGCCACCAGCAGCGCGCGGGGGGAGTGGGATGAAAAACTGTTTTTT
- TRBJ2-5 TRBV13 TRBD2 CASSLAGGETQYF TGTGCCAGCAGCCTAGCGGGGGGAGAGACCCAGTACTTC
- TRBJ2-3 TRBV11-2 TRBD2 CASSWLAGSTDTQYF TGTGCCAGCAGCTGGTTAGCGGGGAGCACAGATACGCAGTATTTT
- TRBJ2-7 TRBV7-8 TRBD1 CASSLGLGQGHSYEQYF TGTGCCAGCAGCTTAGGATTAGGACAGGGGCATTCCTACGAGCAGTACTTC
once TRBJ1-6 TRBV6-5 TRBD1 CASRVPGQGGSPLHF TGTGCCAGCAGGGTACCGGGACAGGGGGGTTCACCCCTCCACTTT
- TRBJ2-2 TRBV7-6 - CASSVPSEVGELFF TGTGCCAGCAGCGTCCCTAGCGAGGTCGGGGAGCTGTTTTTT
- TRBJ1-2 TRBV10-3 TRBD1 CAITRGQALGYGYTF TGTGCCATCACCCGAGGACAGGCATTGGGATATGGCTACACCTTC
few TRBJ1-5 TRBV19 TRBD1 CASSNLWGQGGQPQHF TGTGCCAGTAGTAATCTTTGGGGACAGGGAGGACAGCCCCAGCATTTT